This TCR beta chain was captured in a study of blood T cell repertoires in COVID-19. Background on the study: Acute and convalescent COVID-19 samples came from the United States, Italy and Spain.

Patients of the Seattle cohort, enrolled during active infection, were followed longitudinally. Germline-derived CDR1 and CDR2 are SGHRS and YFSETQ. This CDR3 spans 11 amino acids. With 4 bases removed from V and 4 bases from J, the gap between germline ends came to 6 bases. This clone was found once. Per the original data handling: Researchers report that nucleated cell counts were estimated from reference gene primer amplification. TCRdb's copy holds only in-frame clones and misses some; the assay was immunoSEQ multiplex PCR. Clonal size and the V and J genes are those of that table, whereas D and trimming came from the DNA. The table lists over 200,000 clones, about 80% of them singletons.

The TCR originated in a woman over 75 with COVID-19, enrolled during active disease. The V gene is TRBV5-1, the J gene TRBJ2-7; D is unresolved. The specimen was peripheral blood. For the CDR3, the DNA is TGCGCCAGCAGCGGCAATTACGAGCAGTACTTC. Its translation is CASSGNYEQYF.